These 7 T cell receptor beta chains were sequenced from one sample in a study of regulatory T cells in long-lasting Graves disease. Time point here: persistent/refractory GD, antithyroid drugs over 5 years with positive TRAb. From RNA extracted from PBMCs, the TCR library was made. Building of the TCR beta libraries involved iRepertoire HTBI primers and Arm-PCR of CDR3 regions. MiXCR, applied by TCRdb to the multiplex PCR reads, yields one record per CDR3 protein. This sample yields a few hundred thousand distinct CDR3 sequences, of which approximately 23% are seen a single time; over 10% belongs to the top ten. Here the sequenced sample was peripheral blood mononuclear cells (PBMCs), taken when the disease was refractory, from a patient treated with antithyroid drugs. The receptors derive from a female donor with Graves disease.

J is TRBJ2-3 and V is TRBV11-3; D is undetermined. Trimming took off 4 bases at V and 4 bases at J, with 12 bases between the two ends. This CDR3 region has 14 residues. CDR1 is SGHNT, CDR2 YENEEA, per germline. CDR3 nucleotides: TGTGCCAGCAGCTCCCAAGACTGGGCAGATACGCAGTATTTT. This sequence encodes CASSSQDWADTQYF. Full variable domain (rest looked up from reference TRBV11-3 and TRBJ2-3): EAGVVQSPRYKIIEKKQPVAFWCNPISGHNTLYWYLQNLGQGPELLIRYENEEAVDDSQLPKDRFSAERLKGVDSTLKIQPAELGDSAVYLCASSSQDWADTQYFGPGTRLTVL.

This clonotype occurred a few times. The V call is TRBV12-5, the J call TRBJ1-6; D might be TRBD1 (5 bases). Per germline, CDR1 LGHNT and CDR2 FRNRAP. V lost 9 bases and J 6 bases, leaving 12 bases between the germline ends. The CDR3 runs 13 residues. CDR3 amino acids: CASQAGLNSPLHF. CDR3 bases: TGTGCTAGCCAGGCGGGGCTTAATTCACCCCTCCACTTT. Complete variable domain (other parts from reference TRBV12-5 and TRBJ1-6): DARVTQTPRHKVTEMGQEVTMRCQPILGHNTVFWYRQTMMQGLELLAYFRNRAPLDDSGMPKDRFSAEMPDATLATLKIQPSEPRDSAVYFCASQAGLNSPLHFGNGTRLTVT.

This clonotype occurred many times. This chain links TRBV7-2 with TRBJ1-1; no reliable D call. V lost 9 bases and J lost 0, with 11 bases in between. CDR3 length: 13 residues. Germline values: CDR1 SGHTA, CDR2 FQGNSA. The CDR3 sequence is CASQQTMNTEAFF. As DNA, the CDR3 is TGTGCCAGTCAACAGACCATGAACACTGAAGCTTTCTTT. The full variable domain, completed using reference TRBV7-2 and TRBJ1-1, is GAGVSQSPSNKVTEKGKDVELRCDPISGHTALYWYRQSLGQGLEFLIYFQGNSAPDKSGLPSDRFSAERTGGSVSTLTIQRTQQEDSAVYLCASQQTMNTEAFFGQGTRLTVV.

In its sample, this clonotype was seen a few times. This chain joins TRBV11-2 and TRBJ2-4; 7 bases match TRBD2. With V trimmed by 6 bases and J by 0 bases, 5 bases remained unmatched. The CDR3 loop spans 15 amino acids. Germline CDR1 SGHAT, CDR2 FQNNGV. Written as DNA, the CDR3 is TGTGCCAGCAGAACAATAGCGGGAGCCAAAAACATTCAGTACTTC. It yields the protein CASRTIAGAKNIQYF.

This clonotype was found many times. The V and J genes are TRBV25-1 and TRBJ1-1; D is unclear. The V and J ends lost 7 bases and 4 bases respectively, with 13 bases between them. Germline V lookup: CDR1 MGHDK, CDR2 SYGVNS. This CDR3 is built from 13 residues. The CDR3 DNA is TGTGCCAGCACCCCTTTATCTGTCACTGAAGCTTTCTTT. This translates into CASTPLSVTEAFF.

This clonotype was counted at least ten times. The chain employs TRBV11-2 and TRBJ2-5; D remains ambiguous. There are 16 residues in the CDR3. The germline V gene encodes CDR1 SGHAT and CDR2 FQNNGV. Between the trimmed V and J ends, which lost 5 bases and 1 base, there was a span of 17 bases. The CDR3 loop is CASSPRLASTQETQYF. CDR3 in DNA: TGTGCCAGCAGCCCACGCCTTGCCTCAACCCAAGAGACCCAGTACTTC.

The CDR3 DNA reads as TGCAGTGCTCCTTCTTCAGGACAGGGAGACACTGAAGCTTTCTTT. This translates into CSAPSSGQGDTEAFF. The chain is built from TRBV20-1 and TRBJ1-1; 8 bases are a match to TRBD1. In germline, CDR1 is DFQATT, CDR2 SNEGSKA (reference sequence). Trimming at V came to 5 bases and at J to 3 bases, leaving 11 bases not matched to a gene. The CDR3 sequence is 15 residues long.